This T cell receptor (beta chain) was obtained from a study of cytomegalovirus exposure and HLA in healthy donors. Overall study context: Samples from HLA-typed donors yielded about 85 million unique TCRs in an early data release.

Unmatched junction bases numbered 13, after V lost 0 bases and J lost 6 bases. Germline V gives CDR1 SEHNR, CDR2 FQNEAQ (reference sequence). The CDR3 runs to 18 residues. Both 60 Vbeta primers and 13 Jbeta primers went into the PCR. The repertoire was sequenced with immunoSEQ multiplex PCR; TCRdb's copy has only in-frame clones and lacks some. The sample has approximately 97,000 clones; roughly three quarters are singletons. Overall study results and limits: When a later analysis was performed, an Asian-associated ancestry cluster reportedly had fewer N-insertions than the roughly 690-donor mean.

As regards this clone: Its antigen is not known.

The chain employs TRBV7-9 and TRBJ2-3; TRBD2 aligns across 9 bases. This receptor was taken from a male donor in good health and CMV-seropositive. The sample taken for sequencing was PBMCs. CDR3 residues: CASSLAPGLAGRRDTQYF. The CDR3 DNA follows: TGTGCCAGCAGCTTAGCCCCTGGGCTAGCGGGGCGCAGGGATACGCAGTATTTT.